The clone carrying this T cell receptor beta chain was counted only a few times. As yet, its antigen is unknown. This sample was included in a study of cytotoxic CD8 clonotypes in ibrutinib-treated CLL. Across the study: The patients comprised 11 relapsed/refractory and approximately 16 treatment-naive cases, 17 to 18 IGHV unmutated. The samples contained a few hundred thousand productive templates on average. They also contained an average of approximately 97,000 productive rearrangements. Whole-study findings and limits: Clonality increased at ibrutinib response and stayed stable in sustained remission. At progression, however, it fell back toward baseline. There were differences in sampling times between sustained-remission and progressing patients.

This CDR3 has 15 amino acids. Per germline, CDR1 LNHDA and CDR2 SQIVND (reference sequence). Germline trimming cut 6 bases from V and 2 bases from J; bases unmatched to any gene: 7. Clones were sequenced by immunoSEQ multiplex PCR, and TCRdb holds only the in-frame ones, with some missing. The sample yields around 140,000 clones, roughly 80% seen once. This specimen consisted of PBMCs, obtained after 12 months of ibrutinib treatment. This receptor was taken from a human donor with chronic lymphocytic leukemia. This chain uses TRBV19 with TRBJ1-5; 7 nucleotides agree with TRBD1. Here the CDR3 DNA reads TGTGCCAGTAGGGAAAGGGGGCGAGGCAATCAGCCCCAGCATTTT. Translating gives CASRERGRGNQPQHF.